One sample yielded the 27 T cell receptor beta chains listed below, sequenced in a study of blood T cell repertoires in COVID-19. TCRdb keeps only in-frame clones here, not all; method: immunoSEQ multiplex PCR. Here the sample spans tens of thousands of clones, 65% to 80% being singletons. The sequenced sample was peripheral blood. These receptors all come from a human donor in a cohort sampled during active COVID-19.

The CDR3 DNA follows: TGTGCCAGCAGCCCGAGACTAGCGGGAGTAGGAACCGGGGAGCTGTTTTTT. Protein product: CASSPRLAGVGTGELFF. The genes are TRBV7-2 and TRBJ2-2, with TRBD2 matching 12 bases. The CDR3 is 17 amino acids. In germline, CDR1 is SGHTA, CDR2 FQGNSA. After removal of 5 bases from V and 5 bases from J, the junction contained 9 bases not matched to a gene.

This rearrangement joins TRBV7-8 to TRBJ2-1; 7 bases line up with TRBD1. Looked up from germline, CDR1 is SGHVS and CDR2 is FQNEAQ. The CDR3 sequence is 15 residues long. V lost 8 bases and J lost 7; bases outside the gene matches: 14. This chain's CDR3 is CASRRDSLAQNEQFF. The DNA for the CDR3 is TGTGCCAGCCGCCGGGACAGTCTAGCCCAGAATGAGCAGTTCTTC.

The chain carries TRBV7-6 and TRBJ2-3; 8 nucleotides line up with TRBD2. This CDR3 spans 16 amino acids. The V segment lost 6 bases and the J segment 7 bases; nucleotides outside the gene matches: 15. Germline CDR1 and CDR2: SGHVS and FNYEAQ. The CDR3: CASSSPRGGFKHTQYF. CDR3 nucleotide sequence: TGTGCCAGCAGTTCCCCTCGGGGGGGATTTAAGCATACGCAGTATTTT.

The CDR3 loop reads CASSVSGTSGYEQYF. The CDR3 DNA reads as TGTGCCAGCAGCGTATCCGGGACTAGCGGCTACGAGCAGTACTTC. The V gene is TRBV9, the J gene TRBJ2-7, with 11 bases that match TRBD2. The germline V gene encodes CDR1 SGDLS and CDR2 YYNGEE. The CDR3 sequence is 15 residues long. The V segment lost 1 base and the J segment 3 bases; nucleotides outside the gene matches: 3.

The chain has TRBV19 and TRBJ2-7; weak D call: TRBD1 (5 bases). The germline V gene has CDR1 LNHDA and CDR2 SQIVND (reference sequence). The CDR3 runs 15 residues. The V and J ends lost 5 bases and 3 bases respectively, with 17 bases between them. The CDR3 loop is CASSPPTPQGYEQYF. In nucleotides, the CDR3 is TGTGCCAGTAGTCCGCCTACCCCTCAGGGCTACGAGCAGTACTTC. Based on the CDR3 plus reference TRBV19 and TRBJ2-7, the full variable domain is DGGITQSPKYLFRKEGQNVTLSCEQNLNHDAMYWYRQDPGQGLRLIYYSQIVNDFQKGDIAEGYSVSREKKESFPLTVTSAQKNPTAFYLCASSPPTPQGYEQYFGPGTRLTVT.

The chain employs TRBV6-5 and TRBJ2-5; 8 bases fit TRBD1. Germline V gives CDR1 MNHEY, CDR2 SVGAGI. The CDR3 loop spans 14 amino acids. V dropped 4 bases and J dropped 4; count of bases not matched to a gene: 5. In DNA, the CDR3 is TGTGCCAGCAGTTCTCGGACAGGGAGAGAGACCCAGTACTTC. Its protein is CASSSRTGRETQYF.

This sequence joins TRBV4-2 and TRBJ2-7; TRBD1 might be the D (5 bases). Per germline, CDR1 LGHNA and CDR2 YNFKEQ. This CDR3 has 16 amino acids. The V and J ends lost 0 bases and 2 bases respectively, with 14 bases between them. The CDR3 DNA sequence: TGTGCCAGCAGCCAAGATTACCATCAGGGAACCTACGAGCAGTACTTC. Translated: CASSQDYHQGTYEQYF.

V and J are TRBV19 and TRBJ1-4; D unclear. CDR1 and CDR2 (germline): LNHDA, SQIVND (reference sequence). There are 16 residues in the CDR3. Between the trimmed V and J ends, which lost 6 bases and 0 bases, there was a span of 14 bases. The CDR3 DNA is TGTGCCAGTAGAGGGCGAGGGAGGGCAACTAATGAAAAACTGTTTTTT. This codes for CASRGRGRATNEKLFF.

This sequence joins TRBV5-4 and TRBJ1-2; tentatively, D is TRBD1 (6 bases). Per germline, CDR1 SGHNT and CDR2 YYREEE (reference sequence). The CDR3 consists of 13 residues. Trimming stripped 6 bases from V and 1 base from J, with 10 bases between. The CDR3 sequence: CASTQGSNYGYTF. CDR3 DNA sequence: TGTGCCAGCACACAGGGTAGTAACTATGGCTACACCTTC.

CDR3 DNA sequence: TGTGCCAGCAGCCAAGAACTGCAAGAGACCCAGTACTTC. Translated, it gives CASSQELQETQYF. The chain links TRBV4-2 to TRBJ2-5; D remains ambiguous. Germline lookup yields CDR1 LGHNA and CDR2 YNFKEQ. V shed 0 bases and J shed 2 bases, with 4 bases lying between them. The CDR3 consists of 13 residues.

V and J are TRBV19 and TRBJ1-1, with 9 bases lining up with TRBD1. Germline CDR1 LNHDA, CDR2 SQIVND (reference sequence). This CDR3 region has 15 residues. V was pared by 7 bases and J by 4 bases, with 10 bases of the junction left unmatched. The CDR3 bases are TGTGCCAGTAACAAACAGGGGGCGGGTGGCACTGAAGCTTTCTTT. It is translated as CASNKQGAGGTEAFF.

This sequence joins TRBV19 and TRBJ2-6, with D tentatively TRBD1 (6 bases). V was clipped by 6 bases and J by 0 bases, with 9 bases between them. Germline CDR1 reads LNHDA; CDR2 reads SQIVND (reference sequence). This CDR3 has 15 residues. This CDR3 is CASSLGGSGANVLTF. The CDR3 DNA reads TGTGCCAGTAGCCTAGGGGGCTCTGGGGCCAACGTCCTGACTTTC. Using reference TRBV19 and TRBJ2-6 for the parts outside the CDR3, the full variable domain is DGGITQSPKYLFRKEGQNVTLSCEQNLNHDAMYWYRQDPGQGLRLIYYSQIVNDFQKGDIAEGYSVSREKKESFPLTVTSAQKNPTAFYLCASSLGGSGANVLTFGAGSRLTVL.

The rearrangement uses TRBV6-4 and TRBJ2-1, with D maybe TRBD1 (6 bases). The CDR3 covers 14 residues. Trimming took off 4 bases at V and 10 bases at J, with 17 bases between the two ends. Germline V gene data show CDR1 as MRHNA and CDR2 as SNTAGT. DNA for the CDR3: TGTGCCAGCAGTGTGGGGGACACCTCCCTGGAGCAGTTCTTC. It translates to CASSVGDTSLEQFF.

The genes are TRBV10-3 and TRBJ2-5, with D possibly matching TRBD2 (6 bases). V was clipped by 4 bases and J by 3 bases, with 15 bases between them. Germline V gives CDR1 ENHRY, CDR2 SYGVKD. The CDR3 has 15 residues. The chain's CDR3 is CAISAETRPEETQYF. The CDR3 DNA reads as TGTGCCATCAGTGCAGAGACTAGGCCTGAAGAGACCCAGTACTTC.

This clone was seen only once. V and J are TRBV27 and TRBJ2-3, with TRBD1 matching 9 bases. Germline trimming cut 10 bases from V and 3 bases from J; bases unmatched to any gene: 8. CDR1 is MNHEY, CDR2 SMNVEV, per germline (reference sequence). CDR3 length equals 14 residues. For the CDR3, the DNA is TGTGCCACGTACAGGGGGCTAGGAACAGATACGCAGTATTTT. Translating gives CATYRGLGTDTQYF.

The rearrangement joins TRBV18 to TRBJ2-7, with TRBD2 as a possible D gene (6 bases). V dropped 3 bases and J dropped 6 bases, with 12 bases sitting between them. The germline V gene encodes CDR1 KGHSH and CDR2 LQKENI. The CDR3 has 13 residues. As DNA, the CDR3 is TGTGCCAGCTCACCGGAGGGCCTGGGCGAGCAGTACTTC. Its protein is CASSPEGLGEQYF. Supplemented by reference TRBV18 and TRBJ2-7, the full variable domain reads NAGVMQNPRHLVRRRGQEARLRCSPMKGHSHVYWYRQLPEEGLKFMVYLQKENIIDESGMPKERFSAEFPKEGPSILRIQQVVRGDSAAYFCASSPEGLGEQYFGPGTRLTVT.

CDR3 DNA sequence: TGTGCCAGCAGTGAGGGACTAGCGGGGACCTACGAGCAGTACTTC. It is translated as CASSEGLAGTYEQYF. The rearrangement uses TRBV2 and TRBJ2-7; 13 bases line up with TRBD2. This CDR3 is 15 amino acids long. Trimming cost V 3 bases and J 2 bases; bases outside gene matches: 1. Germline V lookup: CDR1 SNHLY, CDR2 FYNNEI.

J is TRBJ1-2 and V is TRBV7-2; D perhaps matches TRBD1 (6 bases). The CDR3 has 16 amino acids. Germline values: CDR1 SGHTA, CDR2 FQGNSA. The V end lost 1 base, the J end lost 8 bases, and 20 bases lay between the germline ends. In nucleotides, the CDR3 is TGTGCCAGCAGCTTAGTGTCGGGGGGCGAGGCGCGAGGCTACACCTTC. It translates to CASSLVSGGEARGYTF.

The gene calls are TRBV2 and TRBJ1-5; D unresolved. V shed 0 bases and J shed 0 bases, with 9 bases lying between them. The germline CDR1 and CDR2 sequences are SNHLY and FYNNEI. CDR3 length: 16 residues. The CDR3 protein is CASSEAAVYSNQPQHF. The DNA of the CDR3 is TGTGCCAGCAGTGAAGCGGCAGTTTATAGCAATCAGCCCCAGCATTTT.

The chain joins TRBV7-9 to TRBJ2-5, with D possibly TRBD1 on 6 matching bases. The germline CDR1 and CDR2 sequences are SEHNR and FQNEAQ (reference sequence). The CDR3 is 13 residues long. Trimming removed 2 bases at V and 5 bases at J, with 9 bases between. The CDR3 sequence is CASSLNREETQYF. CDR3 nucleotides: TGTGCCAGCAGCTTAAACAGGGAGGAGACCCAGTACTTC.

The chain recombines TRBV9 with TRBJ1-1; 9 bases are a match to TRBD1. The CDR3 has 14 residues. The V and J ends lost 3 bases and 3 bases, in that order; junction bases with no gene match: 3. CDR1 and CDR2 from the germline V gene are SGDLS and YYNGEE. The CDR3 bases are TGTGCCAGCAGCGCCCGGGACAGGGACACTGAAGCTTTCTTT. Translated: CASSARDRDTEAFF.

The J gene is TRBJ1-1, the V gene TRBV27; D is unclear. Germline V gene sequence: CDR1 MNHEY, CDR2 SMNVEV (reference sequence). The length of the CDR3 is 13 residues. With 3 bases removed from V and 2 bases from J, the gap between germline ends came to 7 bases. The DNA for the CDR3 is TGTGCCAGCAGTTTGGGCAGAAACACTGAAGCTTTCTTT. Translating it yields CASSLGRNTEAFF.

The genes are TRBV29-1 and TRBJ1-1; D gene ambiguous. The CDR3 is 13 amino acids. From germline, CDR1 is SQVTM and CDR2 ANQGSEA. The germline V and J ends were trimmed by 2 bases and 2 bases, with 9 bases remaining between them. The CDR3 loop is CSVESSGNTEAFF. The CDR3 DNA reads as TGCAGCGTTGAAAGCTCGGGAAACACTGAAGCTTTCTTT.

This clone occurred a few times. The V call is TRBV5-1, the J call TRBJ1-1, with 11 bases aligning to TRBD1. The CDR3 extends over 16 amino acids. The ends lost 4 bases at V and 1 base at J; junction bases unmatched: 6. Germline CDR1 SGHRS, CDR2 YFSETQ. The CDR3 DNA reads as TGCGCCAGCAGCGCGCGGGACAGGGGGGCGAACACTGAAGCTTTCTTT. Protein product: CASSARDRGANTEAFF.

The genes are TRBV3-1 (or the pseudogene TRBV3-2) and TRBJ1-1; 7 bases fit TRBD1. V gave up 4 bases and J gave up 1 base; unmatched junction bases: 6. The germline V gene encodes CDR1 LGHDT and CDR2 YNNKEL (reference sequence). The CDR3 is 15 residues long. CDR3: CASSRNRGPNTEAFF. DNA of the CDR3: TGTGCCAGCAGCCGAAACAGGGGCCCGAACACTGAAGCTTTCTTT.

The V call is TRBV27, the J call TRBJ1-2; no clear D. Per the germline V gene, CDR1 is MNHEY and CDR2 is SMNVEV (reference sequence). This CDR3 is 11 amino acids long. Trimming shortened V by 6 bases and J by 5 bases, and 7 bases separated the two germline ends. CDR3 sequence reads: CASRGRYGYTF. CDR3 in DNA: TGTGCCAGCAGGGGCAGGTATGGCTACACCTTC.

The V and J genes are TRBV18 and TRBJ2-2; 8 bases line up with TRBD2. The CDR3 loop spans 16 amino acids. J gave up 3 bases and V 5 bases, and 8 bases lay outside the gene matches. The germline CDR1 and CDR2 sequences are KGHSH and LQKENI. This CDR3 is CASSNRAGADTGELFF. DNA for the CDR3: TGTGCCAGCTCAAACCGAGCGGGAGCAGACACCGGGGAGCTGTTTTTT.